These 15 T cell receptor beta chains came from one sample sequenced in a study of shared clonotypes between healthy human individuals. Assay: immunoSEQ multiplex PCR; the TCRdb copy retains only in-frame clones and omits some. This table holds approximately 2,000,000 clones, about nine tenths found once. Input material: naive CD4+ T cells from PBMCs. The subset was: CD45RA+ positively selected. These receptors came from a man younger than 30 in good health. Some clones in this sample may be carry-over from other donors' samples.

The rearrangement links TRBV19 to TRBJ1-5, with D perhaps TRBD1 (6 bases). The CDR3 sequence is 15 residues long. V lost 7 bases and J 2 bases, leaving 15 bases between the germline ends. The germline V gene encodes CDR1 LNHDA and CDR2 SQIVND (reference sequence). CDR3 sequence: CASNTWGQGNQPQHF. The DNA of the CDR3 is TGTGCCAGTAACACGTGGGGGCAGGGCAATCAGCCCCAGCATTTT. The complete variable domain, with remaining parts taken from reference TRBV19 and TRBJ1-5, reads DGGITQSPKYLFRKEGQNVTLSCEQNLNHDAMYWYRQDPGQGLRLIYYSQIVNDFQKGDIAEGYSVSREKKESFPLTVTSAQKNPTAFYLCASNTWGQGNQPQHFGDGTRLSIL.

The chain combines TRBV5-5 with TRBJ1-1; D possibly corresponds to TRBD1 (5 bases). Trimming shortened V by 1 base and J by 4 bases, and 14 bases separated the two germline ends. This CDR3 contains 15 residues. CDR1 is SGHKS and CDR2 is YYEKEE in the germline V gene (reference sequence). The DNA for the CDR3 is TGTGCCAGCAGCTTGAGTCAGGGTTCGAGCACTGAAGCTTTCTTT. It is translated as CASSLSQGSSTEAFF.

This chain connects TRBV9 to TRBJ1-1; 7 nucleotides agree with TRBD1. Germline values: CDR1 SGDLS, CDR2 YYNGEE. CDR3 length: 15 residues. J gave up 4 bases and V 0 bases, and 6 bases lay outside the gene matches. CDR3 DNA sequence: TGTGCCAGCAGCGTAGACAGGGGAGGGAGCACTGAAGCTTTCTTT. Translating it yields CASSVDRGGSTEAFF.

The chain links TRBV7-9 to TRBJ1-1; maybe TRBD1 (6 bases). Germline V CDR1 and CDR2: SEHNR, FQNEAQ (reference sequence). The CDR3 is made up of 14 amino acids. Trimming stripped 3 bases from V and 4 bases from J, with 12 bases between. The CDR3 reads CASSLGRGVTEAFF. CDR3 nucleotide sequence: TGTGCCAGCAGCTTGGGGAGGGGGGTCACTGAAGCTTTCTTT.

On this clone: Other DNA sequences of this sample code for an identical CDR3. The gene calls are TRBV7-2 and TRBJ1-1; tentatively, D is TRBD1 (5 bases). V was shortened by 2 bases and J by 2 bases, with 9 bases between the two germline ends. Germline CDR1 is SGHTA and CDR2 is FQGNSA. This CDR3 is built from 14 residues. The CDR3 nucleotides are TGTGCCAGCAGCTTACAGGGTAGAAACACTGAAGCTTTCTTT. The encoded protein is CASSLQGRNTEAFF. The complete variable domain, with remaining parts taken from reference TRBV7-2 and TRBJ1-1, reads GAGVSQSPSNKVTEKGKDVELRCDPISGHTALYWYRQSLGQGLEFLIYFQGNSAPDKSGLPSDRFSAERTGGSVSTLTIQRTQQEDSAVYLCASSLQGRNTEAFFGQGTRLTVV.

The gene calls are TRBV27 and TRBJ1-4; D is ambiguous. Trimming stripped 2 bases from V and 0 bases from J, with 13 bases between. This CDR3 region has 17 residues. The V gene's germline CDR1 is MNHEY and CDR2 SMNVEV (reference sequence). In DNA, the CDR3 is TGTGCCAGCAGTTTACGGGCAGGATATGCAACTAATGAAAAACTGTTTTTT. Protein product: CASSLRAGYATNEKLFF.

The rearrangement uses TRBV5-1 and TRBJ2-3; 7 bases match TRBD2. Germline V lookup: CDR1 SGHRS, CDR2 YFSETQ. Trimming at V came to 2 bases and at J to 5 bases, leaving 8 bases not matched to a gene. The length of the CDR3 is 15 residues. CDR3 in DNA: TGCGCCAGCAGCTTTATCCCGGGGGAGGGAGATACGCAGTATTTT. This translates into CASSFIPGEGDTQYF.

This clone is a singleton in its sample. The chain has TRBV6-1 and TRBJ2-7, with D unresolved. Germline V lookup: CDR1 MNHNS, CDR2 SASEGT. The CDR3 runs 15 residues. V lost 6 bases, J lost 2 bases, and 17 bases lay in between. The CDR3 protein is CASRVLHIPTYEQYF. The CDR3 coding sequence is TGTGCCAGCAGGGTCTTGCATATCCCAACCTACGAGCAGTACTTC.

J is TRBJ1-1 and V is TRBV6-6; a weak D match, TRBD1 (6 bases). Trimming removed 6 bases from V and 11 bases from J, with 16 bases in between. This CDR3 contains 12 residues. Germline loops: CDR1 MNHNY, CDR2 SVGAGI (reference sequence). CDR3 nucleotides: TGTGCCAGCAGGTCAACAGGGTCTAACGCTTTCTTT. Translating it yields CASRSTGSNAFF.

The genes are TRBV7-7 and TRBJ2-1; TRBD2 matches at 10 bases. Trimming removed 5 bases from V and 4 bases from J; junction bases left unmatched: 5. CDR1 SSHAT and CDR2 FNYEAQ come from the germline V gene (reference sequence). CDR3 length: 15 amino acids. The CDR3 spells CASSITSGAYNEQFF. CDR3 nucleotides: TGTGCCAGCAGCATCACTAGCGGGGCTTACAATGAGCAGTTCTTC.

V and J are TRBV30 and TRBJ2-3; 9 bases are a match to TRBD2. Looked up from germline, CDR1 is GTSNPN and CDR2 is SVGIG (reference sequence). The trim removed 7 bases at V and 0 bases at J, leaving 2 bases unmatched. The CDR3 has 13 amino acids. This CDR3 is CALTSGSTDTQYF. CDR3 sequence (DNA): TGTGCCTTAACTAGCGGGAGCACAGATACGCAGTATTTT.

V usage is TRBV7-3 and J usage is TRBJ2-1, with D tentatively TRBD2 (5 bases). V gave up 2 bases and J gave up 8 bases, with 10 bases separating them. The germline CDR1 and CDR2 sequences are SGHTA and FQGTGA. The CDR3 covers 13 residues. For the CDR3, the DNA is TGTGCCAGCAGCTTACTGGGAGTGGATGAGCAGTTCTTC. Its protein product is CASSLLGVDEQFF.

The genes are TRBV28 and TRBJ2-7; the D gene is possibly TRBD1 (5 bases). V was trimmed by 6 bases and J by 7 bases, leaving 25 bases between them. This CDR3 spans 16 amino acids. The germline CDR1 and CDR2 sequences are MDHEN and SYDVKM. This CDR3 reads CASSKRWGLRRGEQYF. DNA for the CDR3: TGTGCCAGCAGCAAAAGGTGGGGCCTCCGTCGTGGGGAGCAGTACTTC. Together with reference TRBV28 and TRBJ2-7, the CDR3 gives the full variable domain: DVKVTQSSRYLVKRTGEKVFLECVQDMDHENMFWYRQDPGLGLRLIYFSYDVKMKEKGDIPEGYSVSREKKERFSLILESASTNQTSMYLCASSKRWGLRRGEQYFGPGTRLTVT.

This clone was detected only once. The CDR3 region has the DNA TGTGCCAGCAGCAGTCGGGGAAACATGAACACTGAAGCTTTCTTT. This gives the protein CASSSRGNMNTEAFF. The V and J genes are TRBV11-2 and TRBJ1-1; unclear D gene. CDR1 and CDR2 (germline): SGHAT, FQNNGV. The germline V and J ends were trimmed by 5 bases and 0 bases, with 13 bases remaining between them. The CDR3 spans 15 residues.

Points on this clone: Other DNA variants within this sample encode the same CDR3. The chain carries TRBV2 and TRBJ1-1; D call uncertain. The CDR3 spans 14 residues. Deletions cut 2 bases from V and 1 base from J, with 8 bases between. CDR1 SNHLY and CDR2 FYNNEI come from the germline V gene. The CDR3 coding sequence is TGTGCCAGCAGTGAAAGAGTCGGGAACACTGAAGCTTTCTTT. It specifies CASSERVGNTEAFF.